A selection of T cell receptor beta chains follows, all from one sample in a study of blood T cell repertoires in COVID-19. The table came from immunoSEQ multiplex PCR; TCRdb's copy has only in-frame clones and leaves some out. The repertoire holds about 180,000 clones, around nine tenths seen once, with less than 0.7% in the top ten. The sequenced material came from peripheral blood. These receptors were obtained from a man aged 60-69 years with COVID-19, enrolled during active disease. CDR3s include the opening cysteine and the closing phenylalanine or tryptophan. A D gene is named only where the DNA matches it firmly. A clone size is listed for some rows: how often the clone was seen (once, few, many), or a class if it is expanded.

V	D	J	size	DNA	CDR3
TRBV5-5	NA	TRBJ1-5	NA	TGTGCCAGCAGCTGGGTCCTCCGGGACAATAGCAATCAGCCCCAGCATTTT	CASSWVLRDNSNQPQHF
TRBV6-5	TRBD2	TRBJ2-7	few	TGTGCCAGCAGTTCCGCGGGAGGGGGGAGTTACGAGCAGTACTTC	CASSSAGGGSYEQYF
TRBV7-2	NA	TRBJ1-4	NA	TGTGCCAGCAGCTTAGCCGGGGGAGGGTTAAGGGAAAAACTGTTTTTT	CASSLAGGGLREKLFF
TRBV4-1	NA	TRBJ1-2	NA	TGCGCCAGCAGCCCACTGCTTGTTGATGGCTACACCTTC	CASSPLLVDGYTF
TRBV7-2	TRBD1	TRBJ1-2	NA	TGTGCCAGCAGCTTGTTCCAGGGGGCTTGGTATGGCTACACCTTC	CASSLFQGAWYGYTF
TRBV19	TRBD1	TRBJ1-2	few	TGTGCCACCCAAGACAGGGGGTTTGACTATGGCTACACCTTC	CATQDRGFDYGYTF
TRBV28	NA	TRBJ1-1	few	TGTGCCAGCATCGTCGGACAGATGAACACTGAAGCTTTCTTT	CASIVGQMNTEAFF
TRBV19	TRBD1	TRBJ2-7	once	TGTGCCAGTAGTATGGGACAGGGCCCCTACGAGCAGTACTTC	CASSMGQGPYEQYF
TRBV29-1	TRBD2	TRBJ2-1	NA	TGCAGCGTCGCGCTAGCGGGGGGGACCTACAATGAGCAGTTCTTC	CSVALAGGTYNEQFF
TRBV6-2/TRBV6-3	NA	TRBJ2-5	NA	TGTGCCAGCAGCAGCCGGGGGACCCGGGGGGAGACCCAGTACTTC	CASSSRGTRGETQYF
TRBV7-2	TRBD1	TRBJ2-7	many	TGTGCCAGCAGCCCATCCGGGACAGGAGGCTACGAGCAGTACTTC	CASSPSGTGGYEQYF
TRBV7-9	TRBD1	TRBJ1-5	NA	TGTGCCAGCAGCTTAGCGACGGGGACAGGGGGCCCGAATCAGCCCCAGCATTTT	CASSLATGTGGPNQPQHF
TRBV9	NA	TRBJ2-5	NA	TGTGCCAGCAGCGTTTTTCCGCAGGCTCCGGAGACCCAGTACTTC	CASSVFPQAPETQYF
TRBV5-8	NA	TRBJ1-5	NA	TGTGCCAGCAGCTTGTATCGTAATCAGCCCCAGCATTTT	CASSLYRNQPQHF
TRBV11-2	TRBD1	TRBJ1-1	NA	TGTGCCAGCAGCTCTCGAGGGTCAATACAGGGGGCTTCTCTCGCTGAAGCTTTCTTT	CASSSRGSIQGASLAEAFF
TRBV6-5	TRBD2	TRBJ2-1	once	TGTGCCAGCAGTTACAGAGGGACTAGCACCTACAATGAGCAGTTCTTC	CASSYRGTSTYNEQFF
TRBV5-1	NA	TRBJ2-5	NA	TGCGCCAGCAGGTTGGTAGCGGTCCAAGAGACCCAGTACTTC	CASRLVAVQETQYF
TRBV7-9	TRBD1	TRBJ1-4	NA	TGTGCCAGCAGCTCCTCACCGGGACAGAGAGCAACTAATGAAAAACTGTTTTTT	CASSSSPGQRATNEKLFF
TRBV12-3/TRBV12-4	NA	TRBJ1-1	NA	TGTGCCAGCAGCCTATCCATGAACACTGAAGCTTTCTTT	CASSLSMNTEAFF
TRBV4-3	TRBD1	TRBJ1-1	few	TGCGCCAGCAGCCAAGGCGGTGGGCGGGACAGGAACACTGAAGCTTTCTTT	CASSQGGGRDRNTEAFF
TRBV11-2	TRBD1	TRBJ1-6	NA	TGTGCCAGCAGCCAACAGGGGATTTTCTATAATTCACCCCTCCACTTT	CASSQQGIFYNSPLHF
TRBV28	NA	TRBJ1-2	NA	TGTGCCAGCAGTTACCTATTCTATGGCTACACCTTC	CASSYLFYGYTF
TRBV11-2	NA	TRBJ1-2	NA	TGTGCCAGCAGCTTCTCCCTTAAGGGGATATATGGCTACACCTTC	CASSFSLKGIYGYTF
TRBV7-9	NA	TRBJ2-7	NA	TGTGCCAGCAGCTTAGCGCTCGGGGGTACTCTCTCCTACGAGCAGTACTTC	CASSLALGGTLSYEQYF